This TCR beta chain was obtained from a study of T-cell memory formation after mild COVID-19. Study summary: Each donor largely had its own TCR clusters.

This CDR3 contains 14 residues. The V gene's germline CDR1 is SGHTA and CDR2 FQGNSA. The junction had 7 bases not matched to a gene; V was cut back by 4 bases and J by 5 bases. Each CDR3 protein is one row after TCRdb ran MiXCR on the 5' RACE reads. Among roughly 580,000 distinct CDR3 sequences listed, about a sixth were seen once. As concerns this clonotype: Its antigen is unidentified.

Study-wide results and limits: The authors did not confirm SARS-CoV-2 specificity of second-wave clones peaking day 37. Within pre-infection memory, some responding clones were found, suggesting cross-reactive memory joined.

Input material: PBMCs or a T cell subset sorted from them (not recorded which). The rearrangement links TRBV7-2 to TRBJ2-5, with TRBD2 matching over 7 bases. The TCR was taken from an adult woman who had mild COVID-19 (a few samples of this study predate the infection). Cell type and time point are not known. The DNA for the CDR3 is TGTGCCAGCAGCTCCGGGAGGACCGGCGAGACCCAGTACTTC. This codes for CASSSGRTGETQYF.